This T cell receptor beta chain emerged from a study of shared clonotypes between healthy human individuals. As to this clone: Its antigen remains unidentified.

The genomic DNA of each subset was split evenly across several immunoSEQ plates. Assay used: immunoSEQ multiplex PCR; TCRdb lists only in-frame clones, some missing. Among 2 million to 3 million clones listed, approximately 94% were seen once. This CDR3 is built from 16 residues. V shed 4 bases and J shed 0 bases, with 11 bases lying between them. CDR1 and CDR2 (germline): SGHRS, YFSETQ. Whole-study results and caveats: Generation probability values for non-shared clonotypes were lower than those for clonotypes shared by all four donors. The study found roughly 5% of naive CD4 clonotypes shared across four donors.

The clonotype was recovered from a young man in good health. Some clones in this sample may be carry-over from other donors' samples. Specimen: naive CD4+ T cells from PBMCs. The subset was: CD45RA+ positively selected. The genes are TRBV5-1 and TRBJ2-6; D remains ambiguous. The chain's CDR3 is CASSPSVLSGANVLTF. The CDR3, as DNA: TGCGCCAGCAGCCCATCGGTCCTCTCTGGGGCCAACGTCCTGACTTTC.